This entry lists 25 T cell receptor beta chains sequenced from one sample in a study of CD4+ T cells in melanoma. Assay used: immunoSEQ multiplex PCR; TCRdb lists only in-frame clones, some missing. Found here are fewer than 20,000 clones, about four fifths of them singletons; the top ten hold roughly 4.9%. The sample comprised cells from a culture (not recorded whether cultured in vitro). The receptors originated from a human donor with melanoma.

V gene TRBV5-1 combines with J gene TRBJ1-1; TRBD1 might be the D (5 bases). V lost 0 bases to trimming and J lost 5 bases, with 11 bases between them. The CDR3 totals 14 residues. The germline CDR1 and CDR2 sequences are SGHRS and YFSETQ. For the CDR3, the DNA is TGCGCCAGCAGCTTGGGGGGCGTAGGGACTGAAGCTTTCTTT. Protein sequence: CASSLGGVGTEAFF.

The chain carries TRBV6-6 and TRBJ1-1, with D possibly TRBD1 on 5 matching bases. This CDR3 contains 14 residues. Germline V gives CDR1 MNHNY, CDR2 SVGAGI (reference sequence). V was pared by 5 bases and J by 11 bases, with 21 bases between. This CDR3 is CASSAGPGPSSAFF. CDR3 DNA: TGTGCCAGCAGTGCAGGACCGGGACCTTCGTCGGCTTTCTTT.

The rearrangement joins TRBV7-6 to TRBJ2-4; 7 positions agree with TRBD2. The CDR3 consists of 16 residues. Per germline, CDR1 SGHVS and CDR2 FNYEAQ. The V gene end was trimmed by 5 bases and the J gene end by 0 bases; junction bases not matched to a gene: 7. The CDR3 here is CASSAGGSVAKNIQYF. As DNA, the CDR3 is TGTGCCAGCAGCGCCGGGGGGTCAGTAGCCAAAAACATTCAGTACTTC.

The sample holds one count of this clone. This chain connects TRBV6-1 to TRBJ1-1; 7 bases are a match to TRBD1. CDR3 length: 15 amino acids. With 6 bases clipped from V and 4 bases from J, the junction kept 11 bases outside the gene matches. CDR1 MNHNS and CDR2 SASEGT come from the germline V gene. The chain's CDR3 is CASSFDREGFTEAFF. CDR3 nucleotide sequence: TGTGCCAGCAGCTTTGACAGGGAAGGGTTCACTGAAGCTTTCTTT.

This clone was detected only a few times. CDR3 DNA sequence: TGTGCCAGCAGCTCGGACGATTACACTGAAGCTTTCTTT. It yields the protein CASSSDDYTEAFF. The chain combines TRBV5-6 with TRBJ1-1; D not resolved. Per the germline V gene, CDR1 is SGHDT and CDR2 is YYEEEE. V gave up 3 bases and J gave up 3 bases, with 9 bases separating them. There are 13 residues in the CDR3.

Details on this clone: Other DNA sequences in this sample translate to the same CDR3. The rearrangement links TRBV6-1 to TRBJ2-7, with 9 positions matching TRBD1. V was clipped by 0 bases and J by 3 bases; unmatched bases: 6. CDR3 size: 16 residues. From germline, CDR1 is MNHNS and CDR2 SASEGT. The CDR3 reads CASSEAGGQGIYEQYF. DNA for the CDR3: TGTGCCAGCAGTGAAGCTGGGGGACAGGGAATCTACGAGCAGTACTTC.

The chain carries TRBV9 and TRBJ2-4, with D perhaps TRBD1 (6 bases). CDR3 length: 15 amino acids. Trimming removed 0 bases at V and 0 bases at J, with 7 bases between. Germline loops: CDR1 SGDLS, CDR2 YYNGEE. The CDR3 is CASSVGGLAKNIQYF. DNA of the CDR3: TGTGCCAGCAGCGTAGGGGGGCTAGCCAAAAACATTCAGTACTTC.

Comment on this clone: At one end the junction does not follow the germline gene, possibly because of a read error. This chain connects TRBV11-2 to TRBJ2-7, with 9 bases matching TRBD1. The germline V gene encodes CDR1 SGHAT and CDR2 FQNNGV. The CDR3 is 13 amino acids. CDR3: CASSLGGTGRGNF. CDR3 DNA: TGTGCCAGCAGCTTAGGGGGGACAGGGCGGGGGAACTTC.

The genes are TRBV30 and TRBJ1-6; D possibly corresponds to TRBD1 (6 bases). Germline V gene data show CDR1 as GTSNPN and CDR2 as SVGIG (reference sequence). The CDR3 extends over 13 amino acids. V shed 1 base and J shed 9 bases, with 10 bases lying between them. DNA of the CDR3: TGTGCCTGGAGTGGACAGGTCCTTTCACCCCTCCACTTT. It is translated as CAWSGQVLSPLHF.

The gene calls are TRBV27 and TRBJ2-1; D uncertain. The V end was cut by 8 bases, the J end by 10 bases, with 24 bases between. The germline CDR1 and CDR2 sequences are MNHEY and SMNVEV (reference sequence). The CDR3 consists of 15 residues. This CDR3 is CASGFQPPGRYEQFF. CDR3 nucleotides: TGTGCCAGCGGATTCCAACCTCCTGGGCGATACGAGCAGTTCTTC.

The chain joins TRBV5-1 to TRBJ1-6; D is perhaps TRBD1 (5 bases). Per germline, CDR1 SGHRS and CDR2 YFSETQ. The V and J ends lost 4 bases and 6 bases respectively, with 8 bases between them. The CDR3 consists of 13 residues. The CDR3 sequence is CASSPTANSPLHF. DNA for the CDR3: TGCGCCAGCAGCCCGACAGCTAATTCACCCCTCCACTTT.

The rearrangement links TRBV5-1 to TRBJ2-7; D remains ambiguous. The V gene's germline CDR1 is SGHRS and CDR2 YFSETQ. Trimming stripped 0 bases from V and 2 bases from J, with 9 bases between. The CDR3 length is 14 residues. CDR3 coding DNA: TGCGCCAGCAGCTTGGGACTCCCCCCCTACGAGCAGTACTTC. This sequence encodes CASSLGLPPYEQYF.

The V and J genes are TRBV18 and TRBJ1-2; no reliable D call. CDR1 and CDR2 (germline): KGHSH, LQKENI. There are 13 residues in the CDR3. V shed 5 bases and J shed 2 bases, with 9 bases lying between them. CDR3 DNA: TGTGCCAGCTCAACTGACACCAACTATGGCTACACCTTC. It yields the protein CASSTDTNYGYTF.

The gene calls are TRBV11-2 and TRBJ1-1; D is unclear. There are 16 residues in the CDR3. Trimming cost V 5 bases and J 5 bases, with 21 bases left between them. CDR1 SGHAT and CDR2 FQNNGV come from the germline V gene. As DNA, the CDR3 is TGTGCCAGCAGCAGCCGTTCCGGGCCCCCTGAGACTGAAGCTTTCTTT. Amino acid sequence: CASSSRSGPPETEAFF.

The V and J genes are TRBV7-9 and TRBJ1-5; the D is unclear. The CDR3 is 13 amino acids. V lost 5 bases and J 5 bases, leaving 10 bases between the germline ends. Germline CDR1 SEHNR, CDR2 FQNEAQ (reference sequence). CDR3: CASSALTHQPQHF. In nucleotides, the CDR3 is TGTGCCAGCAGCGCCCTGACTCATCAGCCCCAGCATTTT.

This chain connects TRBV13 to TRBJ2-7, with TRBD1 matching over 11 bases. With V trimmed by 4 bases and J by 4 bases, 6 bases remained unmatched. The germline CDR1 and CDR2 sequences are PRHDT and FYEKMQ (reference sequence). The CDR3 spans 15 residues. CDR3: CASSSRDRGGYEQYF. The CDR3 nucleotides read TGTGCCAGCAGCTCCCGGGACAGGGGGGGTTACGAGCAGTACTTC.

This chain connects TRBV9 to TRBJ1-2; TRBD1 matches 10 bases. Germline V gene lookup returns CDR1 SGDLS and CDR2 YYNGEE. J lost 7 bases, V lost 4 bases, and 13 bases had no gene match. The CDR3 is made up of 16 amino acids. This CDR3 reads CASSPTGTGESFGYTF. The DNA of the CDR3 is TGTGCCAGCAGCCCGACCGGGACAGGGGAATCTTTTGGCTACACCTTC.

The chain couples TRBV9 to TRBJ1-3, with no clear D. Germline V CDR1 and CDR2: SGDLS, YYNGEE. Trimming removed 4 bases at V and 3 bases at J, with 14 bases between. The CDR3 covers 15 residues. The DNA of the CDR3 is TGTGCCAGCAGCCCCCGGGGAGCTCATGGAAACACCATATATTTT. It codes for CASSPRGAHGNTIYF.

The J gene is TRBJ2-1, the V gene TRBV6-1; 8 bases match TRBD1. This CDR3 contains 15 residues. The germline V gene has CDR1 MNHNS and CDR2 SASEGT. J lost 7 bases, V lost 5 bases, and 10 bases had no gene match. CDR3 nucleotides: TGTGCCAGCAGTCGGAACCAGGGGGCGCGAAATGAGCAGTTCTTC. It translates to CASSRNQGARNEQFF.

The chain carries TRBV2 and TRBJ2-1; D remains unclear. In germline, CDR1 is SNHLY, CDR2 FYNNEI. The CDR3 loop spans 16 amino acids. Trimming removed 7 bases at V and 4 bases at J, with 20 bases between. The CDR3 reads CASMDGVSLDYNEQFF. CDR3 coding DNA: TGTGCCAGCATGGACGGAGTGAGCCTCGATTACAATGAGCAGTTCTTC. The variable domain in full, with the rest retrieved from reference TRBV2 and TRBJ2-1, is EPEVTQTPSHQVTQMGQEVILRCVPISNHLYFYWYRQILGQKVEFLVSFYNNEISEKSEIFDDQFSVERPDGSNFTLKIRSTKLEDSAMYFCASMDGVSLDYNEQFFGPGTRLTVL.

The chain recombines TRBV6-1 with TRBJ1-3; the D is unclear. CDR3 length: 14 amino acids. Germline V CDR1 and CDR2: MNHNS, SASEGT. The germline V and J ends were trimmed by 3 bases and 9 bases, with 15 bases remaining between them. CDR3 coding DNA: TGTGCCAGCAGTGATACTCTTTTATCAGTCACCATATATTTT. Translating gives CASSDTLLSVTIYF.

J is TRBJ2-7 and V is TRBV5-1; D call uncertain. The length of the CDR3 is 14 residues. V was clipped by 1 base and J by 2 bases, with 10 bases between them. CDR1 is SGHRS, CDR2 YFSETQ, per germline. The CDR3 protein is CASSLFGNTYEQYF. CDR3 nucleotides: TGCGCCAGCAGCTTGTTCGGTAATACCTACGAGCAGTACTTC.

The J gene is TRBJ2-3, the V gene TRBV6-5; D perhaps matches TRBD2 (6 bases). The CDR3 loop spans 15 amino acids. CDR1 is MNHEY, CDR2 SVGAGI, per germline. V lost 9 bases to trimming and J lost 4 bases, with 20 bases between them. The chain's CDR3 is CASGRGGDRADTQYF. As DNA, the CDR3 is TGTGCCAGTGGAAGAGGAGGGGATCGGGCAGATACGCAGTATTTT.

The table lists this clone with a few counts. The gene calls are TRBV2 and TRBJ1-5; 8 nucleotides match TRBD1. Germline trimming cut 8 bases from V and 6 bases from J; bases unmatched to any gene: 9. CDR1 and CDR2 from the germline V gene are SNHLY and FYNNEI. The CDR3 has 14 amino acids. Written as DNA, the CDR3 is TGTGCCAGCGACGGACAGGGCACACCTCAGCCCCAGCATTTT. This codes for CASDGQGTPQPQHF.

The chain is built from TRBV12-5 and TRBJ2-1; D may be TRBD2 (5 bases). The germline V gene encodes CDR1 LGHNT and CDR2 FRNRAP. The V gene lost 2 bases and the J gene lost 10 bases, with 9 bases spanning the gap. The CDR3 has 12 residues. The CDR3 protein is CASGLLRREQFF. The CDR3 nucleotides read TGTGCTAGTGGTTTGTTAAGGAGGGAGCAGTTCTTC.